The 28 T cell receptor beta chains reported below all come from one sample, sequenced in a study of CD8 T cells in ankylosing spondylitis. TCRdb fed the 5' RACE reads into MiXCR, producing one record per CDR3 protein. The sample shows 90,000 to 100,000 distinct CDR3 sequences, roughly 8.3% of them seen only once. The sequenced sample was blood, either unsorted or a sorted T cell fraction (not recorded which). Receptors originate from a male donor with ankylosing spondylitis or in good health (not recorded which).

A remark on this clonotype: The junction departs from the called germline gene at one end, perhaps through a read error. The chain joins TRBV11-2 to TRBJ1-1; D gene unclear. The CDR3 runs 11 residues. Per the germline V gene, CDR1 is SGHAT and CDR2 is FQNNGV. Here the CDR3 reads CASSHQSETFF. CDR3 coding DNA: TGTGCCAGCAGTCATCAGTCTGAAACTTTCTTT.

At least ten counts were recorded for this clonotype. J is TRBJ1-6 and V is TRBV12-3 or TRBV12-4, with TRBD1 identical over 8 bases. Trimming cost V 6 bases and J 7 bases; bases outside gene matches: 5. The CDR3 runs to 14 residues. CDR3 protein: CASRRTGSNSPLHF. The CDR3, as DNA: TGTGCCAGCAGGCGGACAGGGAGCAATTCACCCCTCCACTTT.

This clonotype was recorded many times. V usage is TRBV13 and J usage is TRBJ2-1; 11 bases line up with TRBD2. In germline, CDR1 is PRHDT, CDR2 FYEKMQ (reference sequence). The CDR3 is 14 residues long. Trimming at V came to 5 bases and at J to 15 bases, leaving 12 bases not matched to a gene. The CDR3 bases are TGTGCCAGCAGCGCAGGGACTAGCGGTAACGGGGGGTTCTTC. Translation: CASSAGTSGNGGFF.

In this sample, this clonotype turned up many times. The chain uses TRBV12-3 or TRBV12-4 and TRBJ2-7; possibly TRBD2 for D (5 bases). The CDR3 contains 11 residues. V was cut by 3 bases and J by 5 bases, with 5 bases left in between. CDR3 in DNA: TGTGCCAGCAGTTTCGGGGACGAGCAGTACTTC. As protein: CASSFGDEQYF.

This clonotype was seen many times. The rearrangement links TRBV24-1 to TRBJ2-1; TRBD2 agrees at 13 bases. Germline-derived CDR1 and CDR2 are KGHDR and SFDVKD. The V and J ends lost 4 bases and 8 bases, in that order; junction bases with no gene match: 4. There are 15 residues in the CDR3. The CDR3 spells CATSDWTSGSDEQFF. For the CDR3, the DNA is TGTGCCACCAGTGACTGGACTAGCGGGAGCGATGAGCAGTTCTTC.

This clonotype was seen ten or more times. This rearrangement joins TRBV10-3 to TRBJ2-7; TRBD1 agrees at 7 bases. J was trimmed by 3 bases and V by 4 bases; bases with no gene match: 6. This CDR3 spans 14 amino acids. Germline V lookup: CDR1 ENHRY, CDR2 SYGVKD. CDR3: CAISVRGGGYEQYF. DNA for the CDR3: TGTGCCATCAGTGTAAGAGGGGGCGGCTACGAGCAGTACTTC.

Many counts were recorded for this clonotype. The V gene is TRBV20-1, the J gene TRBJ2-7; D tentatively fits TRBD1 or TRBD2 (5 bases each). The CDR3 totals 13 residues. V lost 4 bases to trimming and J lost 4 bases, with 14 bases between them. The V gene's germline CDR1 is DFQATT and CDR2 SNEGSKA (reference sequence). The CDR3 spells CSAIRDVGYEQYF. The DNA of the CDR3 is TGCAGTGCTATACGGGACGTCGGGTACGAGCAGTACTTC.

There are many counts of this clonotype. For the CDR3, the DNA is TGTGCCAGCAGTCCCACTTGGGGTTCCTACAATGAGCAGTTCTTC. Translated: CASSPTWGSYNEQFF. The gene calls are TRBV12-3 or TRBV12-4 and TRBJ2-1; no firm D call. Trimming left V 5 bases short and J 1 base short, with 12 bases between. CDR3 length: 15 amino acids.

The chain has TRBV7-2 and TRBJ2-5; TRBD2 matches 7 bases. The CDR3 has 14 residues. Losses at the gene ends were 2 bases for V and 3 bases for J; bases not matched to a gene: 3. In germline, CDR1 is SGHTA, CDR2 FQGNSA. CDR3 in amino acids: CASSLNRGEETQYF. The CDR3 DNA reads TGTGCCAGCAGCTTAAACCGGGGGGAAGAGACCCAGTACTTC.

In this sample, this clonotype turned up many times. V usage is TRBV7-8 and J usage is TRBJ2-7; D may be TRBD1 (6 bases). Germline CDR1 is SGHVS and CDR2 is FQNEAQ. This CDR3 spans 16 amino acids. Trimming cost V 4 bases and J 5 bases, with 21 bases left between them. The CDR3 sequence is CASSSGILQGIDEQYF. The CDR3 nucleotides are TGTGCCAGCAGCTCCGGAATATTACAGGGTATTGACGAGCAGTACTTC.

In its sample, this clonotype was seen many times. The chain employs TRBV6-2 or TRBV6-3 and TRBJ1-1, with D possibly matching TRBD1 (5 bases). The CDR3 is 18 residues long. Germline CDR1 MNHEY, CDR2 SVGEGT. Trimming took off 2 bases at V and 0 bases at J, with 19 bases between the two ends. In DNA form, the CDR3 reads TGTGCCAGCAGTTACGCCCGAACCCGACGGGGGATGAACACTGAAGCTTTCTTT. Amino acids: CASSYARTRRGMNTEAFF.

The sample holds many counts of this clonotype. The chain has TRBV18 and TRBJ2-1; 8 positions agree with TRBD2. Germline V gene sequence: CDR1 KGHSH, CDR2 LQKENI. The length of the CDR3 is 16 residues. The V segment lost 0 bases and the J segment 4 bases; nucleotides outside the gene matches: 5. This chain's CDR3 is CASSPPAREGYNEQFF. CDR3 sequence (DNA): TGTGCCAGCTCACCACCTGCTCGGGAGGGGTACAATGAGCAGTTCTTC.

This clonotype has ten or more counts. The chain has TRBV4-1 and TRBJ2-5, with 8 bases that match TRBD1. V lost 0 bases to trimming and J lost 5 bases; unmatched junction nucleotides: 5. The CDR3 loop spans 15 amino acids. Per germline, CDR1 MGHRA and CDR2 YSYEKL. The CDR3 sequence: CASSQDGTGSETQYF. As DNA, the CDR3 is TGCGCCAGCAGCCAAGATGGGACAGGATCCGAGACCCAGTACTTC.

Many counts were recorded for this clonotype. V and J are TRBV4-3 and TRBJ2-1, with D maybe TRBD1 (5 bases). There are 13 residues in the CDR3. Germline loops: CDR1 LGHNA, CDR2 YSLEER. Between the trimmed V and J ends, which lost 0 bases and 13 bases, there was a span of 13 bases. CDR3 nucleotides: TGCGCCAGCAGCCAAGATGTCAGGACACAACAGTTCTTC. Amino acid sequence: CASSQDVRTQQFF.

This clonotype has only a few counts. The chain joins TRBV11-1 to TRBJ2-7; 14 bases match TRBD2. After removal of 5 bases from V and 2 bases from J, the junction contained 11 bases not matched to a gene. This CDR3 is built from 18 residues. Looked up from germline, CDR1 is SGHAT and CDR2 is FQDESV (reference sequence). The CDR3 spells CASSIWTSGRFKAYEQYF. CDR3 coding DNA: TGTGCCAGCAGCATCTGGACTAGCGGGAGGTTCAAAGCCTACGAGCAGTACTTC.

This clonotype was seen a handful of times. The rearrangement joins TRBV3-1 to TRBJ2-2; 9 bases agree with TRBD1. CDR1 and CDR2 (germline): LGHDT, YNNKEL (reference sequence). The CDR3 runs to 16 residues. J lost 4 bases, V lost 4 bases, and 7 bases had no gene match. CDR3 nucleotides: TGTGCCAGCAGCCTGCCCGGGACAGGGAGCACCGGGGAGCTGTTTTTT. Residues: CASSLPGTGSTGELFF.

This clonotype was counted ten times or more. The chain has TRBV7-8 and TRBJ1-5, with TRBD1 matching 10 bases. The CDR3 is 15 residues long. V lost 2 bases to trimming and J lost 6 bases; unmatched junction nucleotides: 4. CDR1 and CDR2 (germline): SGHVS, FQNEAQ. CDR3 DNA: TGTGCCAGCAGCTTACGGACAGGGGGTGTTCAGCCCCAGCATTTT. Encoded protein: CASSLRTGGVQPQHF.

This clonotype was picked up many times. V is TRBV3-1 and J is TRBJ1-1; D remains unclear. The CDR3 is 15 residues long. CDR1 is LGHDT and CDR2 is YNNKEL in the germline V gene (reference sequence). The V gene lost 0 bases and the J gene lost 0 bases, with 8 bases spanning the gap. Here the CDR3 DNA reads TGTGCCAGCAGCCAAGATGCAGATCTGAACACTGAAGCTTTCTTT. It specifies CASSQDADLNTEAFF.

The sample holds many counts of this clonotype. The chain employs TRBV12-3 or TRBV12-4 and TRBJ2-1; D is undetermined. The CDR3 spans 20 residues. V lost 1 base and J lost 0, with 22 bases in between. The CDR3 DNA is TGTGCCAGCAGTTTAGTCGTGGTGTACAGCTGGTCTAGCTCCTACAATGAGCAGTTCTTC. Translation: CASSLVVVYSWSSSYNEQFF.

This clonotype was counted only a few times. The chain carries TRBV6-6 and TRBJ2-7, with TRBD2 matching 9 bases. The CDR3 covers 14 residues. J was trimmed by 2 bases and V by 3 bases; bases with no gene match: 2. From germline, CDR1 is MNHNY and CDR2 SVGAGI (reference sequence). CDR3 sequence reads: CASSYLAGPYEQYF. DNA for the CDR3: TGTGCCAGCAGTTATCTAGCGGGGCCCTACGAGCAGTACTTC.

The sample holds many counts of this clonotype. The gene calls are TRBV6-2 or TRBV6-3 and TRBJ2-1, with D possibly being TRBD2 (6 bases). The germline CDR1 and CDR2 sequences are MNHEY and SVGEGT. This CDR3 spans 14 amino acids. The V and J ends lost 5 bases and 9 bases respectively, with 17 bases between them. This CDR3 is CASSRLGGTGEQFF. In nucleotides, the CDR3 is TGTGCCAGCAGTCGACTAGGCGGGACGGGTGAGCAGTTCTTC.

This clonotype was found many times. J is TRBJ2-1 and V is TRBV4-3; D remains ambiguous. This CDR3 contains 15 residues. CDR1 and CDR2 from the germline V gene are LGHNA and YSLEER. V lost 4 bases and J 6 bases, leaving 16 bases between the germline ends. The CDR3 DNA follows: TGCGCCAGCAGCCGCGACATTGGGTATGGCAATGAGCAGTTCTTC. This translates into CASSRDIGYGNEQFF.

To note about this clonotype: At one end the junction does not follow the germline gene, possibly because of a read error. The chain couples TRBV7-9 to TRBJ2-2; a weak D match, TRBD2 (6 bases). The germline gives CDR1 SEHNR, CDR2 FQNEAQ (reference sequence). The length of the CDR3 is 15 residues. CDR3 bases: TGTGTCAGCAGCTTAGGTCTGCGGGGCCTCGGGGAGCTGTTTTTT. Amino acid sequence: CVSSLGLRGLGELFF.

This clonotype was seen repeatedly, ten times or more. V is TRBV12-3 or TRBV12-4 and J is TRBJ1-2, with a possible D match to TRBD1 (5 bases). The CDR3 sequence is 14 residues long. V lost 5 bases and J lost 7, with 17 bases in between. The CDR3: CASSPSGVSGGYTF. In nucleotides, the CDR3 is TGTGCCAGCAGTCCCTCGGGGGTATCTGGTGGCTACACCTTC.

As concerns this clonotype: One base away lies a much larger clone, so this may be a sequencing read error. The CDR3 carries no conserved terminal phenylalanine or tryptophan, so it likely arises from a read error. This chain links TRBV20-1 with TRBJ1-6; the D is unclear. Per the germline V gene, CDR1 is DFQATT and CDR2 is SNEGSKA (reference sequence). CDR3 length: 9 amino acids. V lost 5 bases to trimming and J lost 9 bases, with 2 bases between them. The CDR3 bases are TGCAGTGCTTTTTCACCCCTCCACATT. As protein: CSAFSPLHI.

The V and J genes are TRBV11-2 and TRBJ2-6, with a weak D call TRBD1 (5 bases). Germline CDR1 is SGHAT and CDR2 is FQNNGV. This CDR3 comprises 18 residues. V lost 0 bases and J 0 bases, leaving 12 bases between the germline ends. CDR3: CASSLEQAKSSGANVLTF. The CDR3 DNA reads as TGTGCCAGCAGCTTAGAACAGGCAAAGAGCTCTGGGGCCAACGTCCTGACTTTC. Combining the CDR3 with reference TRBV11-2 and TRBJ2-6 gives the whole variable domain EAGVAQSPRYKIIEKRQSVAFWCNPISGHATLYWYQQILGQGPKLLIQFQNNGVVDDSQLPKDRFSAERLKGVDSTLKIQPAKLEDSAVYLCASSLEQAKSSGANVLTFGAGSRLTVL.

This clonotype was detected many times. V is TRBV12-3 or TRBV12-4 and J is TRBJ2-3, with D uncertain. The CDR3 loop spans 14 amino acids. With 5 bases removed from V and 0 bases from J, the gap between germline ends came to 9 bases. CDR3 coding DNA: TGTGCCAGCAGTCCTCTTGCTAGCACAGATACGCAGTATTTT. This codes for CASSPLASTDTQYF.

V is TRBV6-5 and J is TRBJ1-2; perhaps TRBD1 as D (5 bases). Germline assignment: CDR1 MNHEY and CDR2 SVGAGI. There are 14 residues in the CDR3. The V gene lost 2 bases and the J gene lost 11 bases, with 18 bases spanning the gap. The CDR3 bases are TGTGCCAGCAGTTACGGGGCCAAGGGCGCCTGGTACACCTTC. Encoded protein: CASSYGAKGAWYTF.